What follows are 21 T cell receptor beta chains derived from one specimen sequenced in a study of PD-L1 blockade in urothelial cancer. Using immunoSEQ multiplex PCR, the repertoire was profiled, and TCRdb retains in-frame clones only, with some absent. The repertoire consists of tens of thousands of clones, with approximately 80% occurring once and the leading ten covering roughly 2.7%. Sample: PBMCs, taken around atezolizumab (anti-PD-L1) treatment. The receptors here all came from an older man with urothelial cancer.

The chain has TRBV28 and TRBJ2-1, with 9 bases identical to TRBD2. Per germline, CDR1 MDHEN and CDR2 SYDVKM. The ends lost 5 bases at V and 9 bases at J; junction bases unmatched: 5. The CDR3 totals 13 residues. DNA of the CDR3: TGTGCCAGCAGTCTTAGCGGGAGTAGTGAGCAGTTCTTC. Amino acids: CASSLSGSSEQFF.

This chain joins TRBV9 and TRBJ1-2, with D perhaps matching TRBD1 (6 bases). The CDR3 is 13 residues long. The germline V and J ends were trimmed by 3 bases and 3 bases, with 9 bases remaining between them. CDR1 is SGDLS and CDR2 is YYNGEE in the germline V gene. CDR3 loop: CASSGTGYYGYTF. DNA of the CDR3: TGTGCCAGCAGCGGAACAGGGTACTATGGCTACACCTTC. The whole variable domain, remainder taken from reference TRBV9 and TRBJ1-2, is DSGVTQTPKHLITATGQRVTLRCSPRSGDLSVYWYQQSLDQGLQFLIQYYNGEERAKGNILERFSAQQFPDLHSELNLSSLELGDSALYFCASSGTGYYGYTFGSGTRLTVV.

The CDR3 loop is CASSSRTSGTYEQYF. CDR3 bases: TGTGCCAGCAGCTCACGGACTAGCGGAACCTACGAGCAGTACTTC. The chain combines TRBV7-9 with TRBJ2-7; the match to TRBD2 covers 10 bases. The CDR3 is 15 amino acids. CDR1 and CDR2 from the germline V gene are SEHNR and FQNEAQ (reference sequence). Losses at the gene ends were 4 bases for V and 2 bases for J; bases not matched to a gene: 5.

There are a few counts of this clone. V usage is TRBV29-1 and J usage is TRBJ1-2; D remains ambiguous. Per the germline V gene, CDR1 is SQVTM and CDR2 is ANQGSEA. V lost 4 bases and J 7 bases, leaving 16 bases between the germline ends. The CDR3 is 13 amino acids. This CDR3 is CSVGFAGILGYTF. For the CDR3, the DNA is TGCAGCGTTGGATTTGCAGGCATTCTTGGCTACACCTTC. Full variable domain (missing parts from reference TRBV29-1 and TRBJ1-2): SAVISQKPSRDICQRGTSLTIQCQVDSQVTMMFWYRQQPGQSLTLIATANQGSEATYESGFVIDKFPISRPNLTFSTLTVSNMSPEDSSIYLCSVGFAGILGYTFGSGTRLTVV.

The CDR3 here is CASSVQDSNQPQHF. CDR3 in DNA: TGTGCCAGCAGTGTACAGGATAGCAATCAGCCCCAGCATTTT. The V gene is TRBV6-1, the J gene TRBJ1-5, with D maybe TRBD1 (5 bases). Germline lookup yields CDR1 MNHNS and CDR2 SASEGT. The CDR3 is 14 residues long. Trimming removed 4 bases from V and 0 bases from J, with 7 bases in between.

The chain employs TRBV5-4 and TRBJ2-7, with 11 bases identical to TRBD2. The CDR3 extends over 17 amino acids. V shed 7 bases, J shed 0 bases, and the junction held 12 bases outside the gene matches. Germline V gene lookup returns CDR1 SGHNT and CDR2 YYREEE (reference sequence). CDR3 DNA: TGTGCCAGCCATCTCTATACCGGGACTAGCGGCTCCTACGAGCAGTACTTC. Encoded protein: CASHLYTGTSGSYEQYF. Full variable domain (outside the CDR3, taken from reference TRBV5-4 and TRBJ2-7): ETGVTQSPTHLIKTRGQQVTLRCSSQSGHNTVSWYQQALGQGPQFIFQYYREEENGRGNFPPRFSGLQFPNYSSELNVNALELDDSALYLCASHLYTGTSGSYEQYFGPGTRLTVT.

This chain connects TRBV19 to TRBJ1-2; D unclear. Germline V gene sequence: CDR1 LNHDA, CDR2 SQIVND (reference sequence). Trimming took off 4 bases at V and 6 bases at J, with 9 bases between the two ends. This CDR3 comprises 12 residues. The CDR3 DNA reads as TGTGCCAGTAGTACGACATACCATGGCTACACCTTC. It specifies CASSTTYHGYTF.

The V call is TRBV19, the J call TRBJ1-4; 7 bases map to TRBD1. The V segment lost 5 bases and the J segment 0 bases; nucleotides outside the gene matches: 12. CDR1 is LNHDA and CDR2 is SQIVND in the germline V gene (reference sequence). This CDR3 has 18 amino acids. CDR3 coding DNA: TGTGCCAGTAGTTCGGACCGGGACAGCTTTGCAACTAATGAAAAACTGTTTTTT. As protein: CASSSDRDSFATNEKLFF. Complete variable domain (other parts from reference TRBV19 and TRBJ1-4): DGGITQSPKYLFRKEGQNVTLSCEQNLNHDAMYWYRQDPGQGLRLIYYSQIVNDFQKGDIAEGYSVSREKKESFPLTVTSAQKNPTAFYLCASSSDRDSFATNEKLFFGSGTQLSVL.

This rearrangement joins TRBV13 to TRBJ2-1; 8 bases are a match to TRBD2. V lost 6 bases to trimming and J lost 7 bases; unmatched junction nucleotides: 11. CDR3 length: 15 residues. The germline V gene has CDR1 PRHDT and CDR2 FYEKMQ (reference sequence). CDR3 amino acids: CASRQQRESYNEQFF. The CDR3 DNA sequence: TGTGCCAGCAGACAACAGCGGGAGAGTTATAATGAGCAGTTCTTC.

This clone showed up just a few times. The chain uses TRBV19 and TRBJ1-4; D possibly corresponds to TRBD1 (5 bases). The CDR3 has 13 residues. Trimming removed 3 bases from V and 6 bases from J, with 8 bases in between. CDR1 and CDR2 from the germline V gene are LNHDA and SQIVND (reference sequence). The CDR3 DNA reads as TGTGCCAGTAGTATGTCGGGGGATGAAAAACTGTTTTTT. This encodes CASSMSGDEKLFF.

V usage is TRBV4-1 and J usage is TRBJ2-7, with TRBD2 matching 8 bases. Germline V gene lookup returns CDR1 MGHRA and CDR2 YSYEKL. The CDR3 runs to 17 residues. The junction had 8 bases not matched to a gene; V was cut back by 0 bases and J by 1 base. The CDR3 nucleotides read TGCGCCAGCAGCCAAGATCGGGCAGCGGGAGTGTCCTACGAGCAGTACTTC. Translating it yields CASSQDRAAGVSYEQYF.

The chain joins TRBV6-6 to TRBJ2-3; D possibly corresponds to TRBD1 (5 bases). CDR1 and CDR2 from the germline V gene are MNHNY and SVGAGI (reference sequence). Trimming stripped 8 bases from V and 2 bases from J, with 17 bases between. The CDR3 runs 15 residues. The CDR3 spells CASAKGQTHTDTQYF. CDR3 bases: TGTGCCAGCGCCAAGGGGCAGACCCACACAGATACGCAGTATTTT.

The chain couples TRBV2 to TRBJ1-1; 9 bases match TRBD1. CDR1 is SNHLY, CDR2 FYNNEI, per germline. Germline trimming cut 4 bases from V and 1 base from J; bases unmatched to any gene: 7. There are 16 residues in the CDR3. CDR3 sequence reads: CASSAGTGSRNTEAFF. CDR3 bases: TGTGCCAGCAGTGCGGGGACAGGGAGTAGGAACACTGAAGCTTTCTTT. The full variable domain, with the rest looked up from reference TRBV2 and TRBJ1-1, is EPEVTQTPSHQVTQMGQEVILRCVPISNHLYFYWYRQILGQKVEFLVSFYNNEISEKSEIFDDQFSVERPDGSNFTLKIRSTKLEDSAMYFCASSAGTGSRNTEAFFGQGTRLTVV.

The CDR3 nucleotides read TGTGCCTGGAATGCGGGGTTCGGTCAGCCCCAGCATTTT. It encodes CAWNAGFGQPQHF. V and J are TRBV30 and TRBJ1-5; D is ambiguous. With 4 bases removed from V and 6 bases from J, the gap between germline ends came to 13 bases. The germline V gene encodes CDR1 GTSNPN and CDR2 SVGIG (reference sequence). The length of the CDR3 is 13 residues.

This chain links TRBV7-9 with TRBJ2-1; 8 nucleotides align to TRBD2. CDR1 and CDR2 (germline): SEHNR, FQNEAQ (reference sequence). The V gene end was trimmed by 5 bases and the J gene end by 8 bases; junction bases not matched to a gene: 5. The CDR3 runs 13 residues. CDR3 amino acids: CASSPTREDEQFF. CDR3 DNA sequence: TGTGCCAGCAGCCCTACGCGGGAGGATGAGCAGTTCTTC.

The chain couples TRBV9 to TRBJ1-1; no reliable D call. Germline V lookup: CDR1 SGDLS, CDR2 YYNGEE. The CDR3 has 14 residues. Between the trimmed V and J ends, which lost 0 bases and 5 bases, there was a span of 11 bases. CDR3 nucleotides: TGTGCCAGCAGCGTAGAACCAGGAGGAACTGAAGCTTTCTTT. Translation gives CASSVEPGGTEAFF.

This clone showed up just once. CDR3 nucleotide sequence: TGTGCCAGCTCACCCGGGACAGGCACAGATACGCAGTATTTT. Protein product: CASSPGTGTDTQYF. The V and J genes are TRBV27 and TRBJ2-3; TRBD1 agrees at 7 bases. This CDR3 is built from 14 residues. Per germline, CDR1 MNHEY and CDR2 SMNVEV (reference sequence). The J segment lost 1 base and the V segment lost 8 bases, leaving 6 bases of the junction unmatched.

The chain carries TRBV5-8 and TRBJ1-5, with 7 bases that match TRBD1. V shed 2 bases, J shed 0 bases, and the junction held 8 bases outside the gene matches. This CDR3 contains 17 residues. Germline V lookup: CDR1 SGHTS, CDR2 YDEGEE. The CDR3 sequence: CASSFIQGFYSNQPQHF. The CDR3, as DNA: TGTGCCAGCAGCTTCATACAGGGGTTTTATAGCAATCAGCCCCAGCATTTT.

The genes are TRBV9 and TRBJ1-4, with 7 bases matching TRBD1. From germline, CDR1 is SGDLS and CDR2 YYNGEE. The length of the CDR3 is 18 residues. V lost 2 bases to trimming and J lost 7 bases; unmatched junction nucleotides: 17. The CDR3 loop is CASSVQAESQGWGEKLFF. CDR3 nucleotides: TGTGCCAGCAGCGTTCAAGCCGAATCACAGGGGTGGGGTGAAAAACTGTTTTTT.

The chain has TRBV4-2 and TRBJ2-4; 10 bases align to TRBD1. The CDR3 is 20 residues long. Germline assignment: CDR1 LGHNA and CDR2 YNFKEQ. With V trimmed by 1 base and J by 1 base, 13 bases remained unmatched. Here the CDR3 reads CASSQVWGDRGLGAKNIQYF. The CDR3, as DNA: TGTGCCAGCAGCCAAGTTTGGGGGGACAGGGGCCTTGGGGCCAAAAACATTCAGTACTTC.

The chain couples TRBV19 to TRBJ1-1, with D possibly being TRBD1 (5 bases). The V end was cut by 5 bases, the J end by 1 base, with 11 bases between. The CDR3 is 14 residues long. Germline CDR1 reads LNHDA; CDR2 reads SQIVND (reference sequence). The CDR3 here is CASSASTANTEAFF. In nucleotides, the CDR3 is TGTGCCAGTAGTGCTTCGACAGCGAACACTGAAGCTTTCTTT.